This T cell receptor beta chain was identified in a study of T cell responses to AZD1222 COVID-19 vaccine. Study-wide results and caveats: Repertoire collection took place solely once the T cell response had peaked. Only 5 or 6 people who got AZD1222 tested seropositive at baseline. The donor cohort was predominantly white British with a female majority, and clonal diversity may have been underestimated.

Second doses were pooled across both intervals (about 4 or about 12 weeks). Details on this clone: The antigen is not known.

The CDR3 sequence is 13 residues long. Trimming cost V 4 bases and J 0 bases, with 6 bases left between them. CDR1 and CDR2 from the germline V gene are MGHDK and SYGVNS. TCRdb's copy holds only in-frame clones and misses some; the assay was immunoSEQ multiplex PCR. This table has about 180,000 clones, 80% to 90% appearing once. The sequencing used peripheral blood, collected 28 days after the second AZD1222 dose. This chain uses TRBV25-1 with TRBJ1-1, with no clear D. The clonotype was recovered from an adult who received the AZD1222 COVID-19 vaccine. The CDR3 here is CASSATVNTEAFF. The CDR3, as DNA: TGTGCCAGCAGTGCCACAGTGAACACTGAAGCTTTCTTT.